This record covers a single T cell receptor (beta chain). Germline V CDR1 and CDR2: MDHEN, SYDVKM. V dropped 6 bases and J dropped 4; count of bases not matched to a gene: 17. The CDR3 contains 18 residues. These data come from a study of T cell clones after liver transplantation. Turning to the study itself: As an antigen-independent comparator, third-party-reactive TCRbeta sequences came from pre-transplant mixed lymphocyte reactions. At least one year of complete immunosuppression withdrawal without enzymes over twice normal defined tolerance.

The method was immunoSEQ multiplex PCR; TCRdb's version includes in-frame clones alone and lacks a portion of them. The sample shows about 70,000 clones, 80% of them seen only once. The chain links TRBV28 to TRBJ2-2; 7 nucleotides align to TRBD2. This sequence was found in a human patient who received a liver transplant. Some T cells may arise from the graft donor. Here the sequenced sample was CD4+ T cells from blood, taken 12 months after liver transplant. CDR3: CASSFSLLSGIRTGELFF. For the CDR3, the DNA is TGTGCCAGCAGCTTTTCCCTCCTAAGCGGGATCCGCACCGGGGAGCTGTTTTTT.